The 2 T cell receptor beta chains below all came from one sample that was sequenced in a study of identical twins. TCRdb ran MiXCR on the 5' RACE reads and lists one entry per CDR3 protein. The data hold 500,000 or so distinct CDR3 sequences, with about 20% observed a single time. These same data were also listed under a study on T cells expressing NK-cell markers.

The sample was CD4+ T cells sorted from blood. These receptors came from a woman aged 18-29 years in good health.

The chain recombines TRBV6-5 with TRBJ2-2, with D possibly matching TRBD1 (6 bases). This CDR3 is built from 19 residues. The V gene lost 6 bases and the J gene lost 5 bases, with 28 bases spanning the gap. CDR1 MNHEY and CDR2 SVGAGI come from the germline V gene. In DNA form, the CDR3 reads TGTGCCAGCAGCTTACTTTTCCTTTCTACAGGGATTACGACCGGGGAGCTGTTTTTT. This translates into CASSLLFLSTGITTGELFF.

The chain recombines TRBV6-2 or TRBV6-3 with TRBJ2-7; 14 bases agree with TRBD2. Germline CDR1 MNHEY, CDR2 SVGEGT. The CDR3 is made up of 18 amino acids. J gave up 0 bases and V 2 bases, and 6 bases lay outside the gene matches. As DNA, the CDR3 is TGTGCCAGCAGTTACCCCGGGACTAGCGGGGGCCCCTCCTACGAGCAGTACTTC. Protein: CASSYPGTSGGPSYEQYF.